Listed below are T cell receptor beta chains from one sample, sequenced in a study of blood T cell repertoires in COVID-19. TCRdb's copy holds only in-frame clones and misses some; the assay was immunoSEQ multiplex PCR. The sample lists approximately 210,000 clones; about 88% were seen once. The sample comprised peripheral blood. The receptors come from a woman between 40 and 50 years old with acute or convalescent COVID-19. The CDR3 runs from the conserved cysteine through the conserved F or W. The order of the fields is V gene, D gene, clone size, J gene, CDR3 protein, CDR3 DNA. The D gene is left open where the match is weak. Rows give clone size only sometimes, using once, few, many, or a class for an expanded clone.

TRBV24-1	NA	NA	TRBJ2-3	CATSSHRATDTQYF	TGTGCCACCAGCTCGCACCGCGCAACAGATACGCAGTATTTT
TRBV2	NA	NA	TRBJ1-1	CASTPGQNTEAFF	TGTGCCAGCACTCCGGGACAGAACACTGAAGCTTTCTTT
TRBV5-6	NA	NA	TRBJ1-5	CASSHTPEDQPQHF	TGTGCCAGCAGCCACACCCCCGAAGATCAGCCCCAGCATTTT
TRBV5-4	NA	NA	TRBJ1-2	CASSNTGIEGGYTF	TGTGCCAGCAGCAATACAGGGATTGAGGGGGGCTACACCTTC
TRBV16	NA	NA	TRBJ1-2	CASSRQESYGYTF	TGTGCCAGCAGCCGACAGGAATCCTATGGCTACACCTTC
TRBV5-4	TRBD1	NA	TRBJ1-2	CASSTDRVGGYTF	TGTGCCAGCAGCACGGACAGGGTCGGTGGCTACACCTTC
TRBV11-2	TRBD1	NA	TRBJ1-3	CASRETGSGNTIYF	TGTGCCAGCAGAGAGACAGGGTCTGGAAACACCATATATTTT
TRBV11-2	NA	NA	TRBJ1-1	CASSPSSRGTEAFF	TGTGCCAGCAGCCCGTCCTCTCGAGGGACTGAAGCTTTCTTT
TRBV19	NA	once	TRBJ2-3	CASSPPRQTDTQYF	TGTGCCAGTAGTCCCCCGAGACAGACAGATACGCAGTATTTT
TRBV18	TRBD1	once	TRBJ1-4	CASSPKTGKGEKLFF	TGTGCCAGCTCACCAAAGACAGGGAAGGGTGAAAAACTGTTTTTT
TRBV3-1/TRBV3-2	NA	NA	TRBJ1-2	CASSQDPRKVYGYTF	TGTGCCAGCAGCCAAGATCCCAGGAAGGTATATGGCTACACCTTC
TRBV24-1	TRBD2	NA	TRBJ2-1	CATSDSFTSGGAHEQFF	TGTGCCACCAGTGACAGCTTCACTAGCGGGGGGGCACATGAGCAGTTCTTC
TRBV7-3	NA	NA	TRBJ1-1	CASSLSRETGGAFF	TGTGCCAGCAGCTTAAGCCGGGAAACGGGGGGAGCTTTCTTT
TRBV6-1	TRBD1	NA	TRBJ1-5	CASSEFAGSWQGVNQPQHF	TGTGCCAGCAGTGAATTTGCTGGATCTTGGCAGGGGGTGAATCAGCCCCAGCATTTT
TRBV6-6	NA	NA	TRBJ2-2	CASSYSRLAFAGELFF	TGTGCCAGCAGTTACTCGAGGCTAGCTTTTGCCGGGGAGCTGTTTTTT
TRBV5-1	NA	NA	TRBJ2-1	CASSARDLPSYNEQFF	TGCGCCAGCAGCGCGCGCGACTTACCCTCCTACAATGAGCAGTTCTTC